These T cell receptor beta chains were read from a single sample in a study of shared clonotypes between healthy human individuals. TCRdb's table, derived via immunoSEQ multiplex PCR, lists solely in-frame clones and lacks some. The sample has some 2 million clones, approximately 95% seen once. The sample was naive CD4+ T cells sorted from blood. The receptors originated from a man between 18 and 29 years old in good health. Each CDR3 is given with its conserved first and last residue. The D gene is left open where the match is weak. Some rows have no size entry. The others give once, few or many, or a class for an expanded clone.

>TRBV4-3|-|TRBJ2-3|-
CASSQEAPRADTQYF
TGCGCCAGCAGCCAAGAAGCCCCTAGGGCAGATACGCAGTATTTT
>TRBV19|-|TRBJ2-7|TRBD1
CASSIRQGDSYEQYF
TGTGCCAGTAGTATTAGACAGGGGGACTCCTACGAGCAGTACTTC
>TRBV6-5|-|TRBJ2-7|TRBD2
CASRTSGVSYEQYF
TGTGCCAGCAGGACTAGCGGGGTGTCCTACGAGCAGTACTTC
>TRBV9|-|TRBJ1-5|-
CASSSADLSGQPQHF
TGTGCCAGCAGCTCAGCCGACTTGAGTGGTCAGCCCCAGCATTTT
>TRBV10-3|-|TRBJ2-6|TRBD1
CAIPTGRGANVLTF
TGTGCCATCCCGACAGGGCGTGGGGCCAACGTCCTGACTTTC
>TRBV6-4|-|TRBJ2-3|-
CASSDSGGPTDTQYF
TGTGCCAGCAGTGACTCCGGGGGACCCACAGATACGCAGTATTTT
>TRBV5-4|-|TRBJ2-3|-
CASSLSLEDTQYF
TGTGCCAGCAGCTTGTCGCTCGAGGATACGCAGTATTTT
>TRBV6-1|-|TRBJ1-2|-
CASSATRESYGYTF
TGTGCCAGCAGTGCCACGAGGGAGAGCTATGGCTACACCTTC
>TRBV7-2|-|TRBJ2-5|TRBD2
CASSFRLAGQQETQYF
TGTGCCAGCAGCTTTCGACTAGCGGGGCAGCAAGAGACCCAGTACTTC
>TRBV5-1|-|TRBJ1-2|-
CASSLVETVYGYTF
TGCGCCAGCAGCTTGGTGGAGACAGTATATGGCTACACCTTC
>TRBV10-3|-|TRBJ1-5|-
CAISEFPDSNQPQHF
TGTGCCATCAGTGAGTTTCCGGATAGCAATCAGCCCCAGCATTTT
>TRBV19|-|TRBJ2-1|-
CASSMKGDSSYNEQFF
TGTGCCAGTAGCATGAAGGGAGATAGCTCCTACAATGAGCAGTTCTTC
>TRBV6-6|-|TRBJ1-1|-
CASSRSGKNTEAFF
TGTGCCAGCAGTCGTTCCGGGAAGAACACTGAAGCTTTCTTT
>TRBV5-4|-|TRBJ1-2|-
CASSLTGGSDGYTF
TGTGCCAGCAGCCTCACCGGGGGGAGCGATGGCTACACCTTC
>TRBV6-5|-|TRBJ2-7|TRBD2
CASSYAPAGGFGEQYF
TGTGCCAGCAGTTACGCCCCAGCGGGAGGGTTTGGCGAGCAGTACTTC
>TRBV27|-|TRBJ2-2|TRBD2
CASSLPGLAGGTNTGELFF
TGTGCCAGCAGTTTACCGGGACTAGCGGGGGGAACGAACACCGGGGAGCTGTTTTTT
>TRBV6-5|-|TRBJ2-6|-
CASRLSSGANVLTF
TGTGCCAGCAGATTAAGCTCTGGGGCCAACGTCCTGACTTTC
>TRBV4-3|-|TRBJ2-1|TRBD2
CASTPELAGRGEQFF
TGCGCCAGCACCCCTGAACTAGCGGGACGGGGTGAGCAGTTCTTC
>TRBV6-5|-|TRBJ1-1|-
CASSSVVGGRAEAFF
TGTGCCAGCAGTTCGGTGGTTGGGGGGAGGGCTGAAGCTTTCTTT
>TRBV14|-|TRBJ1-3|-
CASSQDFGRPGNTIYF
TGTGCCAGCAGCCAAGACTTCGGCCGGCCGGGAAACACCATATATTTT
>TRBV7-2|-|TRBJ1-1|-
CASSERTENTEAFF
TGTGCCAGCAGCGAACGGACAGAGAACACTGAAGCTTTCTTT
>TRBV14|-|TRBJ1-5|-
CASSQGGTNQPQHF
TGTGCCAGCAGCCAAGGGGGAACCAATCAGCCCCAGCATTTT
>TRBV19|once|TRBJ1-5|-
CASSIQGINQPQHF
TGTGCCAGTAGTATTCAGGGTATCAATCAGCCCCAGCATTTT
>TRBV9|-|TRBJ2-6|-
CASSVGGSGANVLTF
TGTGCCAGCAGCGTAGGTGGGTCCGGGGCCAACGTCCTGACTTTC